This T cell receptor (beta chain) was sequenced in a study of blood T cells in healthy people across ages. Study-level points and caveats: The fall in TCR beta diversity per million T cells was roughly linear with age.

As concerns this clonotype: The antigen remains unidentified.

This CDR3 has 15 residues. CDR1 DFQATT and CDR2 SNEGSKA come from the germline V gene (reference sequence). The V end lost 3 bases, the J end lost 3 bases, and 15 bases lay between the germline ends. A J-beta primer mix and a sample-barcoded 5' primer were used in a second PCR of about 7 to 12 cycles. Using its own MiXCR run on the 5' RACE reads, TCRdb lists one record per CDR3 protein. The data hold over 600,000 distinct CDR3 sequences, with 35% to 50% observed a single time. Russia was home to the donors, healthy Caucasian individuals aged about 6 to 100. This sequence joins TRBV20-1 and TRBJ1-5; D gene uncertain. The sequence came from a man older than 75 in good health. Source material: blood. The CDR3 sequence is CSASRYETVNQPQHF. The CDR3, as DNA: TGCAGTGCTAGTAGGTATGAGACTGTCAATCAGCCCCAGCATTTT.